This TCR beta chain was documented in a study of vaccination effects on CD4 cells after COVID-19. Background on the study: Samples gathered post-vaccine arrived a median of 72 days past the second dose.

This table comes from immunoSEQ multiplex PCR, and its TCRdb copy is limited to in-frame clones, with some not included. The sample records approximately 28,000 clones, around 67% being singletons. In its sample, this clone was seen a few times. Its specificity is unknown. ViraFEST assay sequencing came after antigen-specific CD4+ T cells were expanded with viral peptide pools. Cultured cells yielded isolated CD4+ T cells after roughly 11 days. Each person got two doses of an mRNA SARS-CoV-2 vaccine, BNT162b2 or mRNA-1273. A half-volume exchange with IL-2 medium occurred on days 3 and 7. Germline-derived CDR1 and CDR2 are LNHDA and SQIVND (reference sequence). Deletions cut 8 bases from V and 1 base from J, with 10 bases between. The CDR3 consists of 13 residues. General observations from the study: Clones of infection and vaccine origin contracted markedly late after vaccination.

The input for sequencing was CD4+ T cells from PBMCs cultured with HCoV-229E spike peptides, taken after COVID-19 vaccination. J is TRBJ2-3 and V is TRBV19, with D perhaps matching TRBD2 (5 bases). The origin of this receptor is a human donor who received a COVID-19 vaccine. The CDR3 loop is CASRPAGTDTQYF. In nucleotides, the CDR3 is TGTGCCAGTCGTCCAGCGGGCACAGATACGCAGTATTTT.